A single sample is the source of the 15 T cell receptor beta chains below, sequenced in a study of regulatory T cells in long-lasting Graves disease. The time point here: newly diagnosed GD, antithyroid drugs for less than 3 months. RNA from PBMCs was the source of the TCR library. TCR beta libraries were built with iRepertoire HTBI primers and Arm-PCR of CDR3 regions. One entry per CDR3 protein, called by TCRdb with MiXCR from the multiplex PCR reads. Found here are about 470,000 distinct CDR3 sequences, 14% to 15% of them singletons; the top ten hold 15% to 20%. These sequences were also reported in another study, on T cells in Graves' hyperthyroidism and ophthalmopathy.

The material was peripheral blood mononuclear cells (PBMCs), obtained at new diagnosis, from a patient treated with antithyroid drugs. The receptors were gathered from a woman in her thirties with Graves disease.

This clonotype has ten or more counts. The chain is built from TRBV20-1 and TRBJ2-1, with 11 bases aligning to TRBD2. The CDR3 has 17 residues. Germline values: CDR1 DFQATT, CDR2 SNEGSKA (reference sequence). J gave up 3 bases and V 0 bases, and 7 bases lay outside the gene matches. As DNA, the CDR3 is TGCAGTGCTAGAGAACTCGCGGGACTAGCGGACTACAATGAGCAGTTCTTC. As protein: CSARELAGLADYNEQFF.

This clonotype has a handful of counts. The chain combines TRBV12-3 or TRBV12-4 with TRBJ2-3; TRBD1 matches at 9 bases. This CDR3 has 15 amino acids. The ends lost 6 bases at V and 2 bases at J; junction bases unmatched: 6. The CDR3 DNA follows: TGTGCCAGCAGGGCACAGGGGGCACACACAGATACGCAGTATTTT. As protein: CASRAQGAHTDTQYF.

This clonotype was seen many times. The chain is built from TRBV30 and TRBJ2-1; possibly TRBD1 or TRBD2 for D (6 bases each). This CDR3 has 13 residues. V lost 3 bases and J lost 10, with 16 bases in between. The germline V gene has CDR1 GTSNPN and CDR2 SVGIG (reference sequence). The CDR3 here is CAWSVSAGGEQFF. In DNA form, the CDR3 reads TGTGCCTGGAGCGTTTCCGCCGGGGGCGAGCAGTTCTTC.

Many counts were recorded for this clonotype. The chain carries TRBV5-4 and TRBJ1-1, with D possibly TRBD1 on 5 matching bases. V was shortened by 4 bases and J by 6 bases, with 19 bases between the two germline ends. Germline V lookup: CDR1 SGHNT, CDR2 YYREEE (reference sequence). This CDR3 has 15 residues. Here the CDR3 reads CASSRDMGVRAEAFF. DNA for the CDR3: TGTGCCAGCAGCCGTGACATGGGGGTGAGGGCTGAAGCTTTCTTT.

This clonotype was counted many times. The chain is built from TRBV27 and TRBJ2-3; maybe TRBD2 (7 bases). Trimming removed 0 bases at V and 2 bases at J, with 9 bases between. The CDR3 is 15 residues long. Germline V gives CDR1 MNHEY, CDR2 SMNVEV (reference sequence). The CDR3 reads CASSLSGGHTDTQYF. As DNA, the CDR3 is TGTGCCAGCAGTTTATCCGGGGGGCACACAGATACGCAGTATTTT.

This clonotype appeared many times. V and J are TRBV9 and TRBJ1-5; D uncertain. Germline CDR1 is SGDLS and CDR2 is YYNGEE. The CDR3 has 14 residues. V was cut by 3 bases and J by 2 bases, with 9 bases left in between. The CDR3 bases are TGTGCCAGCAGCGGTGACACACGCAATCAGCCCCAGCATTTT. Translated: CASSGDTRNQPQHF.

This clonotype showed up many times. The chain uses TRBV6-1 and TRBJ2-7, with D tentatively TRBD2 (6 bases). Germline CDR1 reads MNHNS; CDR2 reads SASEGT. V lost 6 bases, J lost 0 bases, and 30 bases lay in between. The CDR3 consists of 20 residues. In DNA form, the CDR3 reads TGTGCCAGCAGCGAACGCCACGCGGACTACAATCACAATAGCTCCTACGAGCAGTACTTC. This encodes CASSERHADYNHNSSYEQYF.

To note about this clonotype: At one of its ends the junction is not consistent with the germline gene, which may arise from a read error. The chain employs TRBV6-9 and TRBJ2-1; 14 nucleotides line up with TRBD2. This CDR3 is 16 amino acids long. Germline V gene data show CDR1 as MNHGY and CDR2 as SVAAGI. The DNA for the CDR3 is TGCGCCAGCAAGGGACTAGCGGGAGCTAGCTACAATGAGCAGTTCTTC. Translated: CASKGLAGASYNEQFF.

This clonotype appeared a few times. The chain links TRBV15 to TRBJ2-7, with 11 bases lining up with TRBD2. The V gene end was trimmed by 8 bases and the J gene end by 5 bases; junction bases not matched to a gene: 11. Germline V lookup: CDR1 LNHNV, CDR2 YYDKDF (reference sequence). This CDR3 is built from 15 residues. CDR3 protein: CATLSTSGSYNEQYF. The CDR3 bases are TGTGCCACCCTTAGTACTAGCGGGAGTTACAACGAGCAGTACTTC.

This clonotype has at least ten counts. The chain uses TRBV5-1 and TRBJ2-7; D uncertain. V was trimmed by 3 bases and J by 2 bases, leaving 12 bases between them. The germline gives CDR1 SGHRS, CDR2 YFSETQ. CDR3 length: 14 amino acids. CDR3 loop: CASSSDLGPYEQYF. The CDR3 bases are TGCGCCAGCAGCTCGGACCTCGGGCCCTACGAGCAGTACTTC.

This clonotype was counted between two and nine times. This chain joins TRBV18 and TRBJ2-3; the D gene is possibly TRBD2 (6 bases). The CDR3 has 15 amino acids. The germline V gene encodes CDR1 KGHSH and CDR2 LQKENI. V lost 3 bases to trimming and J lost 5 bases, with 15 bases between them. The CDR3 DNA follows: TGTGCCAGCTCACCTCTTACGGTGGGGGGAGATACGCAGTATTTT. Translating gives CASSPLTVGGDTQYF.

The table lists this clonotype with many counts. The chain is built from TRBV6-1 and TRBJ2-7, with D perhaps TRBD2 (6 bases). From germline, CDR1 is MNHNS and CDR2 SASEGT. The CDR3 is 16 amino acids. With 5 bases removed from V and 0 bases from J, the gap between germline ends came to 17 bases. CDR3 nucleotide sequence: TGTGCCAGCAGTCCTTCAGGAGGGATTGGCTCCTACGAGCAGTACTTC. It is translated as CASSPSGGIGSYEQYF.

This clonotype occurred many times. The CDR3 here is CASSFGTSGNNEQFF. The CDR3, as DNA: TGTGCCAGCAGCTTCGGGACTAGCGGAAACAATGAGCAGTTCTTC. This chain links TRBV9 with TRBJ2-1; 11 positions match TRBD2. The CDR3 has 15 residues. With V trimmed by 4 bases and J by 5 bases, 5 bases remained unmatched. The germline gives CDR1 SGDLS, CDR2 YYNGEE.

The gene calls are TRBV28 and TRBJ2-7; D is possibly TRBD1 (6 bases). V gave up 6 bases and J gave up 3 bases, with 18 bases separating them. In germline, CDR1 is MDHEN, CDR2 SYDVKM. The CDR3 contains 15 residues. The CDR3 nucleotides read TGTGCCAGCAGCCCATACAGGGAATTGGGCTACGAGCAGTACTTC. Protein: CASSPYRELGYEQYF.

The chain is built from TRBV14 and TRBJ1-1; a possible D gene is TRBD1 (5 bases). The CDR3 has 18 residues. From germline, CDR1 is SGHDN and CDR2 FVKESK. Trimming removed 0 bases at V and 0 bases at J, with 17 bases between. CDR3 protein: CASSQDVTTVDMNTEAFF. For the CDR3, the DNA is TGTGCCAGCAGCCAAGATGTTACGACAGTGGATATGAACACTGAAGCTTTCTTT.